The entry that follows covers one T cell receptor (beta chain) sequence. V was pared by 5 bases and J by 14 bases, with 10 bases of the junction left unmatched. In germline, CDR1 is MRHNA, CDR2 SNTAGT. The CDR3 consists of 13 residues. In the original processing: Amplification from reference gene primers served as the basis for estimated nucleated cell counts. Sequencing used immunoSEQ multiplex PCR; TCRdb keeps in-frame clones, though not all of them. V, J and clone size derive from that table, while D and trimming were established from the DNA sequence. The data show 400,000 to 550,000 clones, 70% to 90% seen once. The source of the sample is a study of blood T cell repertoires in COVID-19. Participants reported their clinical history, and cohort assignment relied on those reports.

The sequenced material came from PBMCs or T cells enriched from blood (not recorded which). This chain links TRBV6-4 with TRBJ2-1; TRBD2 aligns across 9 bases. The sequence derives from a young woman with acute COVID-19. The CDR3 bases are TGTGCCAGCAGTACCGGGACTAGCAACCCTGAGTTCTTC. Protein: CASSTGTSNPEFF.